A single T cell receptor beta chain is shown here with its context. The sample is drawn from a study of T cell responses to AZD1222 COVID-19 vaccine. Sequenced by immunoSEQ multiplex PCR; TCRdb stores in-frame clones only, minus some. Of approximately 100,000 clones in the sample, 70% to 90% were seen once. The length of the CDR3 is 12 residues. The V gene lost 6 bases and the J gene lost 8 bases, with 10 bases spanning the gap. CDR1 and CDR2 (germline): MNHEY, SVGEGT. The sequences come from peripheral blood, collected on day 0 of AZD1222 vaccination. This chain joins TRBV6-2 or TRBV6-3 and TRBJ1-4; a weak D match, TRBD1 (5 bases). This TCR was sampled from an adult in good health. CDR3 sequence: CASSNGGEKLFF. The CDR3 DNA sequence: TGTGCCAGCAGCAACGGGGGGGAAAAACTGTTTTTT.